The T cell receptor beta chain under discussion was sequenced for a study of T cell responses to AZD1222 COVID-19 vaccine (dated by TCRdb to the early 2020s). With regard to the full study: TCR sequencing was performed for fewer than 250 trial participants, of whom around 200 were given two doses of AZD1222 and approximately 25 were given two doses of MenACWY control vaccine. Trial participants were enrolled by age into subgroups of 18-55, 56-69 and 70-plus years, and around 150, 28 and 57 TCR-sequenced participants, respectively, were included in these subgroups.

What the authors observed across the whole study: Spike-specific TCR breadth and depth rose significantly after two AZD1222 doses compared with day 0 and with MenACWY recipients. The vaccine-associated CD4 TCRs covered the entire spike protein, and the dominant responses fell in regions 160-218 and 743-854. Because no day 14 peak-response samples were available, repertoires were characterized only after the peak T cell response. Nearly half of unique spike-specific TCRs reportedly recognized epitopes outside regions mutated in the B.1.351 and B.1.1.7 variants. Most participants were white British and females outnumbered males, and the authors suggested that clonal diversity may have been underestimated. In the small 56-69-year group, the increase in depth fell short of significance, most likely because of low power. Conclusions about previously exposed vaccinees are limited because only a handful of AZD1222 recipients were SARS-CoV-2 seropositive at baseline.

The CDR3 regions of human TCRbeta chains were analyzed by immunosequencing. Turning to the authors' computational methods: Repertoire TCRs were matched against a reference library of SARS-CoV-2-specific TCRs generated with the MIRA antigen-specificity platform. Breadth was defined as the fraction of unique TCRs that were SARS-CoV-2-associated. Depth was defined as the fraction of total T cells that were SARS-CoV-2-associated. Using the MIRA data, each spike-specific TCR was assigned both to the spike region to which the TCR was reactive and to a CD4 or CD8 class. Log10-transformed breadth and depth values were compared by one-way ANOVA with Sidak's multiple comparisons tests. This is the immuneACCESS table as TCRdb keeps it, with only in-frame sequences that have V and J called. A part of the clones is gone; compared with another copy, unresolved V genes explain less than half, and the rest is unexplained. D and trimming were read from the DNA, whereas the V and J calls and clone size are those reported in that table. In all, the sample holds fewer than 150,000 clones, and about 88% of those were seen once. 8% to 10% of the sample rests with the top ten.

The time point label corresponds to: about 28 days (+/-7) after the second vaccine dose. Because spike-specific TCR depth and breadth did not differ between the two schedules, AZD1222 recipients who got a second dose at roughly 4 weeks were pooled with those who got a second dose at roughly 12 weeks. Vaccinee samples were obtained from the UK trials COV001 and COV002, which included a single-blind randomized controlled phase 2/3 trial of AZD1222 (ChAdOx1 nCoV-19) in healthy adults. For TCRbeta chain sequencing, PBMC samples were collected from trial participants at day 0 and at day 28 after the second dose. Trimming takes 5 bases from V and 8 bases from J, and the germline ends sit 12 bases apart. From its cysteine to its phenylalanine, the CDR3 spans 12 amino acids. The entry retains the CDR3 DNA only, 36 bases that are in frame from base 1. From a lookup of the germline V gene (reference sequence), CDR1 and CDR2 are LNHDA and SQIVND.

A remark on this clone: No antigen is known for it. No qualities accompany the bases; no much larger clone lies one base away.

Source: peripheral blood, taken 28 days after the second AZD1222 dose. The chain uses TRBV19 and TRBJ1-2; no D gene can be assigned with confidence. This clonotype originated in an adult who received the AZD1222 COVID-19 vaccine. The DNA sequence reads TGTGCCAGTAGTGCGCGGACGGGAGGCTACACCTTC. Translated, it gives CASSARTGGYTF.